These 3 T cell receptor beta chains were all obtained from the same sample, sequenced in a study of T cells in Graves' hyperthyroidism and ophthalmopathy. It was RNA transcripts that yielded the amplified TCR beta CDR3 regions. The study used the HTBI primer set for a first-round RT-PCR of the TCR CDR3. TCRdb reprocessed the multiplex PCR reads with MiXCR, giving one entry per CDR3 protein. The sample lists hundreds of thousands of distinct CDR3 sequences, approximately 15% occurring once. Sequenced material: blood. The receptors were gathered from a woman aged 40-49 years with Graves' ophthalmopathy.

In its sample, this clonotype was seen many times. DNA of the CDR3: TGTGCCAGCAGCTACCTGAGACAGGGGTCCTACGAGCAGTACTTC. Amino acid sequence: CASSYLRQGSYEQYF. The rearrangement uses TRBV6-2 or TRBV6-3 and TRBJ2-7, with 8 bases lining up with TRBD1. Germline CDR1 is MNHEY and CDR2 is SVGEGT. J lost 1 base, V lost 6 bases, and 8 bases had no gene match. This CDR3 region has 15 residues.

This clonotype occurred many times. CDR3 amino acids: CASSQERGQGYEQYF. DNA of the CDR3: TGCGCCAGCAGCCAAGAACGCGGGCAGGGCTACGAGCAGTACTTC. This chain links TRBV4-1 with TRBJ2-7, with D tentatively TRBD1 or TRBD2 (5 bases each). The V gene lost 0 bases and the J gene lost 3 bases, with 12 bases spanning the gap. This CDR3 has 15 amino acids. In germline, CDR1 is MGHRA, CDR2 YSYEKL.

The rearrangement uses TRBV29-1 and TRBJ2-3, with 9 positions matching TRBD2. Trimming cost V 7 bases and J 6 bases; bases outside gene matches: 5. Germline CDR1 SQVTM, CDR2 ANQGSEA. This CDR3 spans 12 amino acids. CDR3 in DNA: TGCAGCGAGGTAGCGGGAGTGGATACGCAGTATTTT. Protein sequence: CSEVAGVDTQYF.